What follows are 27 T cell receptor beta chains derived from one specimen sequenced in a study of cytomegalovirus exposure and HLA in healthy donors (dated by TCRdb to 2016 to 2017). Library prep was done by the immunoSEQ multiplex PCR assay. For the multiplex PCR, a mixture combining 60 forward primers for TCR Vbeta segments and 13 reverse primers for TCR Jbeta segments was used. Sourced from immuneACCESS, this table was stored by TCRdb with only in-frame sequences that have V and J called. A share of the clones is absent; for the studies checked, an unresolved V gene accounts for under half, and the remainder has no known explanation. The table for this sample lists about 160,000 clones; over 80% of them were counted only once. The ten most abundant clones make up more than 1.5% of the sample. Sequencing was carried out using PBMCs. All receptors come from a woman aged 18-29 years in good health and CMV-seronegative.

The chain joins TRBV2 to TRBJ1-4, with D perhaps TRBD1 (6 bases). Trimming left V 5 bases short and J 4 bases short, with 11 bases between. The CDR3 has 14 amino acids. Germline loops: CDR1 SNHLY, CDR2 FYNNEI. The CDR3 DNA follows: TGTGCCAGCAGTAAGACAGGCATTAATGAAAAACTGTTTTTT. Translating it yields CASSKTGINEKLFF.

The DNA of the CDR3 is TGTGCCAGTAGTGCGGACAGGGAGGGTGGCACCGGGGAGCTGTTTTTT. It codes for CASSADREGGTGELFF. The gene calls are TRBV19 and TRBJ2-2; a possible D gene is TRBD1 (8 bases). CDR3 length equals 16 residues. Trimming removed 5 bases from V and 4 bases from J, with 17 bases in between. Per germline, CDR1 LNHDA and CDR2 SQIVND (reference sequence).

DNA of the CDR3: TGTGCCAGCAGTCCCTGGGACAGGGGGAATCAGCCCCAGCATTTT. Translated: CASSPWDRGNQPQHF. This rearrangement joins TRBV6-1 to TRBJ1-5; TRBD1 agrees at 11 bases. This CDR3 has 15 amino acids. Germline V gene data show CDR1 as MNHNS and CDR2 as SASEGT. With V trimmed by 5 bases and J by 4 bases, 4 bases remained unmatched.

This clone has only a few counts. V usage is TRBV20-1 and J usage is TRBJ1-4, with D unresolved. Germline lookup yields CDR1 DFQATT and CDR2 SNEGSKA (reference sequence). The CDR3 spans 11 residues. V gave up 5 bases and J gave up 8 bases, with 9 bases separating them. The CDR3 spells CSASKEEKLFF. The DNA for the CDR3 is TGCAGTGCTTCTAAGGAGGAAAAACTGTTTTTT.

Note on this clone: A much more abundant neighbour one base away suggests this may be a read error. The gene calls are TRBV10-1 and TRBJ1-3; D not certain. This CDR3 has 14 residues. The ends were cut back, 3 bases at V and 1 base at J, with 7 bases in the middle. Germline V gene data show CDR1 as WNHNN and CDR2 as SYGVQD (reference sequence). Written as DNA, the CDR3 is TGCGCCAGCAGTGAAGGCGGGTCTGGAAACACCATATATTTT. Translating gives CASSEGGSGNTIYF.

V and J are TRBV10-3 and TRBJ1-1, with D possibly matching TRBD1 (6 bases). The germline gives CDR1 ENHRY, CDR2 SYGVKD. The CDR3 has 13 residues. V was pared by 8 bases and J by 6 bases, with 16 bases between. CDR3 sequence reads: CAIGEQGKSEAFF. The CDR3 DNA sequence: TGTGCCATCGGGGAACAGGGAAAATCTGAAGCTTTCTTT.

This chain connects TRBV19 to TRBJ1-5, with TRBD1 matching over 8 bases. J gave up 7 bases and V 4 bases, and 6 bases lay outside the gene matches. CDR1 LNHDA and CDR2 SQIVND come from the germline V gene (reference sequence). The CDR3 is made up of 14 amino acids. The CDR3 here is CASSRQGYGQPQHF. The CDR3 bases are TGTGCCAGTAGTAGACAGGGGTATGGGCAGCCCCAGCATTTT. The whole variable domain, remainder taken from reference TRBV19 and TRBJ1-5, is DGGITQSPKYLFRKEGQNVTLSCEQNLNHDAMYWYRQDPGQGLRLIYYSQIVNDFQKGDIAEGYSVSREKKESFPLTVTSAQKNPTAFYLCASSRQGYGQPQHFGDGTRLSIL.

The chain uses TRBV21-1 and TRBJ1-5; the table assigns TRBD1, which was not confirmed against the DNA. TRBV21-1 is tagged as a pseudogene. This CDR3 has 16 amino acids. Here the CDR3 reads CASSDYDREDNQPQHF. Here the CDR3 DNA reads TGTGCCAGCAGCGACTACGACAGGGAGGATAATCAGCCCCAGCATTTT.

The chain links TRBV19 to TRBJ1-5; TRBD1 is a possible D gene (6 bases). Trimming shortened V by 8 bases and J by 0 bases, and 14 bases separated the two germline ends. The germline V gene encodes CDR1 LNHDA and CDR2 SQIVND (reference sequence). This CDR3 has 15 residues. The CDR3, as DNA: TGTGCCAGTTCCACAGGGAAGGGTAGCAATCAGCCCCAGCATTTT. Encoded protein: CASSTGKGSNQPQHF.

The V call is TRBV10-2, the J call TRBJ1-1; the D gene is possibly TRBD1 (6 bases). Germline CDR1 reads WSHSY; CDR2 reads SAAADI. Trimming removed 8 bases at V and 1 base at J, with 20 bases between. This CDR3 is built from 16 residues. CDR3 in amino acids: CASRLKIQGKNTEAFF. DNA for the CDR3: TGCGCCAGCCGACTAAAGATACAGGGTAAGAACACTGAAGCTTTCTTT.

This clone was observed a few times. The chain couples TRBV27 to TRBJ2-5; TRBD1 matches 12 bases. The J call may be faulty, since TRBJ2-7 better matches the DNA end. CDR1 is MNHEY and CDR2 is SMNVEV in the germline V gene (reference sequence). The CDR3 is made up of 16 amino acids. In nucleotides, the CDR3 is TGTGCCAGCAGCATTCGCGGGGACAGGGGGCGTTTCGAGCAGTACTTC. It codes for CASSIRGDRGRFEQYF.

This clone was observed once. The rearrangement links TRBV11-2 to TRBJ2-2, with D possibly TRBD1 on 6 matching bases. V was clipped by 4 bases and J by 2 bases, with 14 bases between them. CDR3 length: 16 amino acids. Germline V CDR1 and CDR2: SGHAT, FQNNGV. CDR3 DNA sequence: TGTGCCAGCAGCTCCAGGGGTACACCCAACACCGGGGAGCTGTTTTTT. This gives the protein CASSSRGTPNTGELFF.

This clone has only one observation. J is TRBJ1-2 and V is TRBV5-6; 8 bases are shared with TRBD1. The CDR3 is made up of 17 amino acids. Germline V gene data show CDR1 as SGHDT and CDR2 as YYEEEE. V was clipped by 1 base and J by 8 bases; unmatched bases: 16. CDR3 bases: TGTGCCAGCAGCTTGTGGGGAACAGGGGGAAAAATTTGGGGCTACACCTTC. Its translation is CASSLWGTGGKIWGYTF.

The J gene is TRBJ1-1, the V gene TRBV9; D call uncertain. Trimming took 1 base from V and 5 from J, leaving 9 bases between them. The CDR3 is made up of 13 amino acids. Germline-derived CDR1 and CDR2 are SGDLS and YYNGEE. DNA of the CDR3: TGTGCCAGCAGCGTAACCACTAGGACTGAAGCTTTCTTT. Translated: CASSVTTRTEAFF.

The rearrangement links TRBV6-1 to TRBJ1-3; no clear D. With 1 base removed from V and 1 base from J, the gap between germline ends came to 8 bases. This CDR3 contains 15 residues. CDR1 and CDR2 from the germline V gene are MNHNS and SASEGT. The CDR3 here is CASSEGFSSGNTIYF. The CDR3 DNA reads TGTGCCAGCAGTGAAGGGTTCAGTTCTGGAAACACCATATATTTT.

V gene TRBV27 combines with J gene TRBJ1-2; D is ambiguous. Trimming shortened V by 2 bases and J by 3 bases, and 19 bases separated the two germline ends. CDR3 length equals 17 residues. Germline V lookup: CDR1 MNHEY, CDR2 SMNVEV (reference sequence). CDR3 sequence (DNA): TGTGCCAGCAGTTTAACGTTCTCGGCGTCGGGATACTATGGCTACACCTTC. Translation gives CASSLTFSASGYYGYTF.

The chain links TRBV6-5 to TRBJ1-1; tentatively, D is TRBD1 (6 bases). The CDR3 totals 13 residues. V lost 6 bases and J lost 4, with 12 bases in between. CDR1 MNHEY and CDR2 SVGAGI come from the germline V gene. The CDR3 nucleotides read TGTGCCAGCAGGAAGACAGGTCCCACTGAAGCTTTCTTT. This sequence encodes CASRKTGPTEAFF.

V gene TRBV18 combines with J gene TRBJ2-1, with D perhaps matching TRBD1 (6 bases). The CDR3 runs 16 residues. Per germline, CDR1 KGHSH and CDR2 LQKENI. Trimming shortened V by 6 bases and J by 0 bases, and 15 bases separated the two germline ends. CDR3 DNA sequence: TGTGCCAGCTCGGCCCAGGGGTACAGCTCCTACAATGAGCAGTTCTTC. Translation gives CASSAQGYSSYNEQFF. The whole variable domain, remainder taken from reference TRBV18 and TRBJ2-1, is NAGVMQNPRHLVRRRGQEARLRCSPMKGHSHVYWYRQLPEEGLKFMVYLQKENIIDESGMPKERFSAEFPKEGPSILRIQQVVRGDSAAYFCASSAQGYSSYNEQFFGPGTRLTVL.

The chain carries TRBV5-1 and TRBJ2-1; perhaps TRBD2 as D (5 bases). The ends were cut back, 3 bases at V and 8 bases at J, with 18 bases in the middle. CDR3 length equals 15 residues. Germline V lookup: CDR1 SGHRS, CDR2 YFSETQ. CDR3 DNA: TGCGCCAGCAGCTACCCCGAGGCCCCCGGGGATGAGCAGTTCTTC. This codes for CASSYPEAPGDEQFF.

The J gene is TRBJ2-7, the V gene TRBV5-5; the D gene is possibly TRBD1 (6 bases). The V gene lost 3 bases and the J gene lost 7 bases, with 26 bases spanning the gap. The CDR3 length is 17 residues. In germline, CDR1 is SGHKS, CDR2 YYEKEE (reference sequence). The CDR3 DNA is TGTGCCAGCAGCTCCCCTACCCCGGCTCTGGGGGCGAGGGAGCAGTACTTC. Its translation: CASSSPTPALGAREQYF. Using reference TRBV5-5 and TRBJ2-7 for the parts outside the CDR3, the full variable domain is DAGVTQSPTHLIKTRGQQVTLRCSPISGHKSVSWYQQVLGQGPQFIFQYYEKEERGRGNFPDRFSARQFPNYSSELNVNALLLGDSALYLCASSSPTPALGAREQYFGPGTRLTVT.

This chain connects TRBV9 to TRBJ1-4, with D perhaps TRBD1 (5 bases). The germline V gene encodes CDR1 SGDLS and CDR2 YYNGEE. This CDR3 spans 15 amino acids. With 4 bases removed from V and 4 bases from J, the gap between germline ends came to 14 bases. The CDR3 bases are TGTGCCAGCAGCCAGACAGTTAATAATAATGAAAAACTGTTTTTT. Protein sequence: CASSQTVNNNEKLFF.

The chain employs TRBV7-9 and TRBJ1-4; 8 bases map to TRBD1. With 4 bases clipped from V and 6 bases from J, the junction kept 4 bases outside the gene matches. CDR3 length equals 14 residues. Germline-derived CDR1 and CDR2 are SEHNR and FQNEAQ (reference sequence). The CDR3 reads CASSSDRAHEKLFF. The CDR3, as DNA: TGTGCCAGCAGCTCGGACAGGGCTCATGAAAAACTGTTTTTT.

The chain joins TRBV29-1 to TRBJ1-2; D ambiguous. The CDR3 loop spans 12 amino acids. The V gene lost 3 bases and the J gene lost 4 bases, with 9 bases spanning the gap. CDR1 and CDR2 from the germline V gene are SQVTM and ANQGSEA. CDR3 protein: CSVDRSVYGYTF. In nucleotides, the CDR3 is TGCAGCGTTGATCGTAGCGTCTATGGCTACACCTTC.

This chain connects TRBV15 to TRBJ1-2, with D perhaps TRBD1 (6 bases). The germline V gene has CDR1 LNHNV and CDR2 YYDKDF (reference sequence). CDR3 length: 15 residues. V was cut by 3 bases and J by 8 bases, with 19 bases left in between. The CDR3 bases are TGTGCCACCAGCAGCGTACCAGGGGATGTTGACGGCTACACCTTC. This translates into CATSSVPGDVDGYTF.

This chain joins TRBV28 and TRBJ2-7; weak D call: TRBD1 (6 bases). The CDR3 loop spans 12 amino acids. Trimming left V 6 bases short and J 5 bases short, with 11 bases between. Germline V gene lookup returns CDR1 MDHEN and CDR2 SYDVKM. The CDR3 region has the DNA TGTGCCAGCAGCGGACAGATGAACGAGCAGTACTTC. Protein: CASSGQMNEQYF.

The chain uses TRBV6-1 and TRBJ1-2; 8 bases are a match to TRBD1. This CDR3 is 12 amino acids long. Germline lookup yields CDR1 MNHNS and CDR2 SASEGT. Trimming cost V 5 bases and J 10 bases; bases outside gene matches: 6. The CDR3 bases are TGTGCCAGCAGTTTCCGGGGACAGGCCTACACCTTC. Amino acid sequence: CASSFRGQAYTF.

To note about this clone: This specimen includes other DNA sequences encoding the same CDR3. The genes are TRBV2 and TRBJ2-7; D gene ambiguous. Deletions cut 6 bases from V and 2 bases from J, with 5 bases between. The germline gives CDR1 SNHLY, CDR2 FYNNEI. The CDR3 totals 11 residues. CDR3 nucleotides: TGTGCCAGCAGCCCCACCTACGAGCAGTACTTC. Translation gives CASSPTYEQYF.